This TCR beta chain was captured in a study of identical twins. In this sample, this clonotype turned up a few times. The V and J ends lost 3 bases and 3 bases respectively, with 6 bases between them. The CDR3 covers 12 residues. Germline CDR1 and CDR2: SQVTM and ANQGSEA. Via MiXCR, TCRdb re-called the 5' RACE reads, giving one row per CDR3 protein. This table holds roughly 720,000 distinct CDR3 sequences, 18% found once. A further study also used this sample, focusing on T cells expressing NK-cell markers.

This receptor was identified in a young woman in good health. Sequencing was done on a sample of PBMCs. This rearrangement joins TRBV29-1 to TRBJ2-1; D gene uncertain. The CDR3 nucleotides read TGCAGCGTTGAGGCCAGCTACAATGAGCAGTTCTTC. Translated, it gives CSVEASYNEQFF.